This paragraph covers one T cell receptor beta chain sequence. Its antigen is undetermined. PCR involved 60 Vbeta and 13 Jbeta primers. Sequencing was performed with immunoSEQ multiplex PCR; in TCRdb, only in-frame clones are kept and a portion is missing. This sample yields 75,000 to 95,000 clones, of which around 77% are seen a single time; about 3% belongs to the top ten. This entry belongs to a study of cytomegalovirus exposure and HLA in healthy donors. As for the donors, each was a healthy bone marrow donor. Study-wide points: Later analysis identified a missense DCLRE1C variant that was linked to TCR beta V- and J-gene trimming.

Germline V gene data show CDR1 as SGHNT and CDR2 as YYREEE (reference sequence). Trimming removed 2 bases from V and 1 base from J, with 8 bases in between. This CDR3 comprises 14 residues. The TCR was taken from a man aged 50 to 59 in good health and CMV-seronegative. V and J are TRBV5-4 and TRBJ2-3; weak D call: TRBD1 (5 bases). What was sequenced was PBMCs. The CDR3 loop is CASSFKTGTDTQYF. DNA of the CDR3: TGTGCCAGCAGCTTTAAGACAGGCACAGATACGCAGTATTTT. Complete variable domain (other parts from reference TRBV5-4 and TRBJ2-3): ETGVTQSPTHLIKTRGQQVTLRCSSQSGHNTVSWYQQALGQGPQFIFQYYREEENGRGNFPPRFSGLQFPNYSSELNVNALELDDSALYLCASSFKTGTDTQYFGPGTRLTVL.